This entry describes one TCR beta chain. This clonotype was found a few times. Its target antigen remains unknown. No qualities accompany the bases; no much larger clone lies one base away. TCR beta CDR3 regions were amplified from RNA transcripts. A first-round RT-PCR of the TCR CDR3 used the HTBI primer set with the Qiagen OneStep RT-PCR kit. Libraries were constructed in a second round of multiplex PCR, after which size selection and purification were carried out. Libraries were sequenced paired-end with 100 bp reads on an Illumina HiSeq2000. On the study's bioinformatics: SOAPnuke was used to process the raw data, with reads discarded if the reads contained adapters or uncalled bases, had a mean Phred below 15, or lacked an exact constant-primer or identifier match. High-quality paired reads were merged with COPE v1.2.5, and unique nucleotide sequences were defined as clonotypes. MiTCR v1.1 was used to align the clonotypes against IMGT TRBV, TRBD and TRBJ reference segments. Analysis was restricted to V-J combinations with a frequency above 0.0001, which covered over 98% of repertoires. The TCS score was defined as the ratio of F50 (clonal expansion) to E x V (chaos), calculated using BLOSUM62-based TCRdist between CDR3 peptides within each V-J. Welch's t-statistics and random forest reduced roughly 500 V-J features to roughly 13, which were used in a naive Bayes classifier (R e1071). TCRdb ran its own pipeline on the public reads, namely fastp trimming at Q25 and MiXCR clone calling, and kept in-frame beta chains. Entries that share a CDR3 protein sequence are merged under the most common genes and DNA. The V and J calls and clone size are TCRdb's, not the authors'. The sample contains roughly 500,000 distinct CDR3 sequences, roughly 23% of them found a single time. The ten biggest clones cover around 54% of the sample.

The data were obtained in a study of T cells in Graves' hyperthyroidism and ophthalmopathy (dated by TCRdb to between 2019 and 2020). Regarding the study in general: Peripheral blood was collected at initial diagnosis, before any treatment. In addition, the study compared T-cell repertoires in thyroid tissue and in blood from about 6 Graves' hyperthyroidism patients. A discovery cohort of around 98 patients, 43 with Graves' ophthalmopathy and 55 to 65 with stable Graves' hyperthyroidism, was used to find distinguishing TCR V-J signatures. Prospective prediction of ophthalmopathy was tested in an independent validation cohort of approximately 19 hyperthyroidism patients and 17 patients who later progressed to ophthalmopathy. The paper reports TCR Vbeta CDR3 sequencing of 140 or so peripheral blood samples: around 45 ophthalmopathy, under 85 hyperthyroidism and around 17 progressor patients. After blood sampling, hyperthyroidism patients were treated with methimazole at a starting dose of 30 mg daily, and ophthalmopathy patients were treated with high-dose intravenous methylprednisolone. The 95 to 100 discovery patients were randomly divided into training and test sets at a 7:3 ratio.

Moderately to severely active disease, a Clinical Activity Score of at least 3, a NOSPECS grade of at least 4, and a duration under 3 months were present in ophthalmopathy patients. The study excluded patients with uncontrolled infections, other autoimmune diseases, pregnancy or lactation. Diagnoses relied on clinical symptoms, serum thyroxine and TRAb, thyroid ultrasound and orbital computed tomography. PBMCs were separated from roughly 9.3 ml of fresh peripheral blood using Ficoll-Paque density gradient centrifugation. Trizol reagent was used to extract total RNA, and RNA quality was then checked on an Agilent 2100 Bioanalyzer. Broader findings and caveats from the paper: Most expanded thyroid clonotypes (frequency above 0.001) were also detected in blood, suggesting blood repertoires may reflect thyroid immune responses. Sample size was not statistically predetermined, and investigators were not blinded to group allocation. In cross-validation, a model built on a 13 V-J signature told ophthalmopathy apart from stable hyperthyroidism with approximately 90% sensitivity and around 81% specificity, and in testing the same model reached 80%/75%. During validation, the model predicted progression to ophthalmopathy a median of approximately six months ahead of onset, with roughly 65% sensitivity and under 85% specificity.

Measured from the cysteine to the phenylalanine, the CDR3 is 16 residues long. Only CDR3 DNA is held: 48 bases, read in frame from base 1. V is clipped by 5 bases and J by 0 bases, and the sequence between their germline boundaries is 11 bases long. The germline V gene (reference sequence) sets CDR1 to SGHAT and CDR2 to FQDESV. The rearranged chain carries TRBV11-1 and TRBJ2-6; 5 matching bases give a weak D call of TRBD1. This receptor was identified in a woman aged 70-85 years with Graves' ophthalmopathy. The specimen sequenced was blood. CDR3 sequence: CASSGHFASGANVLTF. The nucleotides are TGTGCCAGCAGCGGACACTTTGCCTCTGGGGCCAACGTCCTGACTTTC.